This T cell receptor (beta chain) was captured by sequencing in a study of CD8 T cells in Susac syndrome. CDR3 size: 16 residues. V dropped 0 bases and J dropped 1 base, with 12 bases sitting between them. Germline V gene sequence: CDR1 MGHRA, CDR2 YSYEKL. Reverse transcription of roughly 0.5 to 1 ug RNA used random hexamers. Coverage of TCR beta CDR3 amplification by immunoSEQ multiplex PCR extended to 54 Vbeta and 13 Jbeta. Via MiXCR, TCRdb re-called the immunoSEQ multiplex PCR reads, giving one row per CDR3 protein. Among 350,000 to 550,000 distinct CDR3 sequences listed, approximately 85% were seen once. Overall study findings and caveats: It was acknowledged by the study that relatively few individuals were included in its TCR sequencing and HLA analysis.

The authors carried out high-throughput sequencing of TCR beta. They applied it to CD8+ and CD4+ T cells obtained from blood. While CD8+ and CD4+ T cells were isolated negatively, TEMRA cells were enriched by FACS. A remark on this clonotype: The target antigen is unknown.

The sample was CD8+ T cells from PBMCs. This receptor was taken from a human donor with multiple sclerosis. The chain has TRBV4-1 and TRBJ1-1; tentatively, D is TRBD1 (5 bases). The DNA of the CDR3 is TGCGCCAGCAGCCAAGAGGGGACCCCCGCGAACACTGAAGCTTTCTTT. Residues: CASSQEGTPANTEAFF.